Listed below are T cell receptor beta chains from one sample, sequenced in a study of shared clonotypes between healthy human individuals. Clones were read by immunoSEQ multiplex PCR, and TCRdb kept only the in-frame ones, dropping some. The repertoire holds a few million clones, with about 94% as singletons. The sequencing sample was made of naive CD8+ T cells from PBMCs. The receptors were gathered from a man aged 18 to 30 in good health. Some clones in this sample may be carry-over from other donors' samples. Each CDR3 is given with its conserved first and last residue. The D gene is left open where the match is weak. A row's size may be missing; if present it is once, few, many or a size class.

J: TRBJ1-2
D: .
V: TRBV6-5
size: .
CDR3: CASKQRQGNYGYTF
DNA: TGTGCCAGCAAACAAAGGCAGGGGAACTATGGCTACACCTTC

J: TRBJ2-7
D: .
V: TRBV7-8
size: .
CDR3: CASSSNRASYEQYF
DNA: TGTGCCAGCAGCTCCAACAGGGCCTCCTACGAGCAGTACTTC

J: TRBJ2-3
D: .
V: TRBV28
size: .
CDR3: CASSLWQDRSYSTDTQYF
DNA: TGTGCCAGCAGTTTATGGCAGGATCGATCCTATAGCACAGATACGCAGTATTTT

J: TRBJ2-1
D: TRBD1
V: TRBV28
size: .
CDR3: CASSLRQGGNEQFF
DNA: TGTGCCAGCAGTTTAAGACAGGGCGGCAATGAGCAGTTCTTC

J: TRBJ2-5
D: .
V: TRBV19
size: .
CDR3: CASSARGRGKDQYF
DNA: TGTGCCAGTTCAGCAAGGGGTAGAGGGAAGGACCAGTACTTC

J: TRBJ2-7
D: .
V: TRBV6-1
size: .
CDR3: CASSGQVTYEQYF
DNA: TGTGCCAGCAGTGGACAGGTCACCTACGAGCAGTACTTC

J: TRBJ1-5
D: .
V: TRBV28
size: .
CDR3: CASSFRSGQGGDQPQHF
DNA: TGTGCCAGCAGTTTTAGATCGGGACAAGGGGGGGATCAGCCCCAGCATTTT

J: TRBJ2-4
D: .
V: TRBV15
size: .
CDR3: CATSSPLWGRQNIQYF
DNA: TGTGCCACCAGCAGCCCCCTCTGGGGGAGACAAAACATTCAGTACTTC

J: TRBJ2-2
D: .
V: TRBV4-1
size: .
CDR3: CASSQDLDLRQPNTGELFF
DNA: TGCGCCAGCAGCCAAGATCTAGACCTGCGGCAACCCAACACCGGGGAGCTGTTTTTT

J: TRBJ2-7
D: .
V: TRBV5-1
size: .
CDR3: CASSLRGGSYEQYF
DNA: TGCGCCAGCAGCTTACGGGGCGGTTCCTACGAGCAGTACTTC

J: TRBJ2-2
D: .
V: TRBV28
size: .
CDR3: CASSSRDKNTGELFF
DNA: TGTGCCAGCAGTTCCCGGGACAAGAACACCGGGGAGCTGTTTTTT

J: TRBJ1-1
D: .
V: TRBV6-5
size: .
CDR3: CASSYSGRNTEAFF
DNA: TGTGCCAGCAGTTACTCGGGGAGGAACACTGAAGCTTTCTTT

J: TRBJ1-5
D: TRBD1
V: TRBV5-4
size: .
CDR3: CASTETGGHQPQHF
DNA: TGTGCCAGCACCGAAACAGGGGGCCATCAGCCCCAGCATTTT

J: TRBJ2-5
D: .
V: TRBV6-5
size: .
CDR3: CASSPYGGAQETQYF
DNA: TGTGCCAGCAGTCCATATGGGGGAGCCCAAGAGACCCAGTACTTC

J: TRBJ2-7
D: TRBD2
V: TRBV29-1
size: .
CDR3: CSASLREDPYEQYF
DNA: TGCAGCGCGAGTCTGCGGGAGGACCCCTACGAGCAGTACTTC

J: TRBJ2-3
D: TRBD2
V: TRBV7-9
size: .
CDR3: CASSPRAGGHLGTQYF
DNA: TGTGCCAGCAGCCCCCGAGCGGGGGGCCACTTAGGGACGCAGTATTTT

J: TRBJ2-1
D: .
V: TRBV7-8
size: .
CDR3: CASSRVISGISYNEQFF
DNA: TGTGCCAGCAGCCGAGTCATCAGTGGGATCTCCTACAATGAGCAGTTCTTC

J: TRBJ2-5
D: .
V: TRBV5-4
size: .
CDR3: CASSYEPGETQYF
DNA: TGTGCCAGCAGCTATGAGCCAGGGGAGACCCAGTACTTC

J: TRBJ1-1
D: .
V: TRBV19
size: few
CDR3: CASTLGGDLTEAFF
DNA: TGTGCCAGTACCCTTGGAGGAGACCTCACTGAAGCTTTCTTT

J: TRBJ2-1
D: .
V: TRBV5-5
size: .
CDR3: CASSLRPPGPLSYNEQFF
DNA: TGTGCCAGCAGCTTACGACCCCCGGGACCCCTCTCCTACAATGAGCAGTTCTTC

J: TRBJ2-7
D: TRBD2
V: TRBV27
size: .
CDR3: CASSLLASRPGDEQYF
DNA: TGTGCCAGCAGCCTACTAGCGTCGCGGCCCGGCGACGAGCAGTACTTC

J: TRBJ2-2
D: .
V: TRBV4-3
size: .
CDR3: CASSPLSGENTGELFF
DNA: TGCGCCAGCAGCCCCCTTAGCGGAGAGAACACCGGGGAGCTGTTTTTT

J: TRBJ1-1
D: .
V: TRBV27
size: .
CDR3: CASKLGEGVSKLMNTEAFF
DNA: TGTGCCAGCAAATTGGGAGAGGGGGTGAGTAAGTTGATGAACACTGAAGCTTTCTTT

J: TRBJ2-6
D: .
V: TRBV9
size: .
CDR3: CASSVVGGGGANVLTF
DNA: TGTGCCAGCAGCGTAGTAGGCGGTGGTGGGGCCAACGTCCTGACTTTC

J: TRBJ2-1
D: TRBD1
V: TRBV5-4
size: .
CDR3: CASSPGTGGAYNEQFF
DNA: TGTGCCAGCAGCCCCGGGACAGGGGGCGCCTACAATGAGCAGTTCTTC

J: TRBJ2-1
D: TRBD2
V: TRBV19
size: once
CDR3: CASRSREGTNEQFF
DNA: TGTGCCAGTCGATCGCGGGAGGGTACCAATGAGCAGTTCTTC

J: TRBJ2-7
D: TRBD2
V: TRBV10-3
size: .
CDR3: CATRTSESYEQYF
DNA: TGTGCCACGCGGACTAGCGAGTCCTACGAGCAGTACTTC

J: TRBJ2-1
D: .
V: TRBV27
size: .
CDR3: CASSFVAGLQANEQFF
DNA: TGTGCCAGCAGTTTCGTGGCGGGACTTCAAGCTAATGAGCAGTTCTTC

J: TRBJ2-7
D: .
V: TRBV5-1
size: .
CDR3: CASSFGQTSYEQYF
DNA: TGCGCCAGCAGCTTTGGCCAGACCTCCTACGAGCAGTACTTC

J: TRBJ2-7
D: TRBD2
V: TRBV27
size: .
CDR3: CASSRTSGTYEQYF
DNA: TGTGCCAGCTCAAGGACTAGCGGGACCTACGAGCAGTACTTC

J: TRBJ2-1
D: TRBD2
V: TRBV9
size: .
CDR3: CASSTLGTSGYNEQFF
DNA: TGTGCCAGCAGCACTCTGGGGACTAGCGGATACAATGAGCAGTTCTTC

J: TRBJ2-2
D: .
V: TRBV23-1
size: .
CDR3: CASSHSLAAGELFF
DNA: TGCGCCAGCAGTCATTCCTTAGCGGCGGGGGAGCTGTTTTTT

J: TRBJ1-2
D: .
V: TRBV7-9
size: .
CDR3: CASSFLPSVQGPNYGYTF
DNA: TGTGCCAGCAGCTTTTTACCTAGTGTGCAGGGGCCTAACTATGGCTACACCTTC

J: TRBJ2-2
D: TRBD1
V: TRBV2
size: .
CDR3: CASSGTGISVNTGELFF
DNA: TGTGCCAGCAGTGGGACAGGGATCTCAGTGAACACCGGGGAGCTGTTTTTT

J: TRBJ2-7
D: .
V: TRBV5-6
size: .
CDR3: CASSLLTYEQYF
DNA: TGTGCCAGCAGCTTGTTAACCTACGAGCAGTACTTC

J: TRBJ2-3
D: TRBD1
V: TRBV27
size: once
CDR3: CASSGRQGISTDTQYF
DNA: TGTGCCAGCAGTGGCAGACAGGGTATCAGCACAGATACGCAGTATTTT

J: TRBJ1-1
D: .
V: TRBV19
size: .
CDR3: CASSRDSMNTEAFF
DNA: TGTGCCAGTAGTCGCGACAGCATGAACACTGAAGCTTTCTTT

J: TRBJ2-7
D: TRBD2
V: TRBV27
size: .
CDR3: CASSLFTGTSVYEQYF
DNA: TGTGCCAGCAGTTTATTTACGGGGACTAGTGTCTACGAGCAGTACTTC

J: TRBJ2-1
D: TRBD2
V: TRBV7-8
size: .
CDR3: CASSAGLAGGSYNEQFF
DNA: TGTGCCAGCAGCGCCGGACTAGCGGGAGGTTCCTACAATGAGCAGTTCTTC

J: TRBJ2-1
D: .
V: TRBV27
size: .
CDR3: CASSLPGVDYNEQFF
DNA: TGTGCCAGCAGTTTACCCGGGGTAGATTACAATGAGCAGTTCTTC

J: TRBJ2-3
D: .
V: TRBV9
size: .
CDR3: CASSALGTYTSTDTQYF
DNA: TGTGCCAGCAGCGCTCTCGGGACTTACACTAGCACAGATACGCAGTATTTT

J: TRBJ1-1
D: .
V: TRBV28
size: .
CDR3: CASSSETGGRAFF
DNA: TGTGCCAGCAGTTCCGAAACCGGGGGGAGAGCTTTCTTT

J: TRBJ2-7
D: TRBD2
V: TRBV27
size: .
CDR3: CASSLVRAGPKYEQYF
DNA: TGTGCCAGCAGTTTAGTTCGAGCGGGACCGAAGTACGAGCAGTACTTC

J: TRBJ2-7
D: .
V: TRBV9
size: .
CDR3: CASTPGKVPYEQYF
DNA: TGTGCCTCCACCCCAGGGAAGGTCCCCTACGAGCAGTACTTC